This T cell receptor (beta chain) emerged from a study of radiation and T cells in renal cell carcinoma. The time point here: baseline pretreatment blood. Treatment described: 15 Gy SBRT to primary tumor, nephrectomy 4 weeks later. Blood was sampled at baseline, 2 weeks and 4 weeks after SBRT. The tumor was a clear cell renal cell carcinoma. CDR1 is LNHDA and CDR2 is SQIVND in the germline V gene (reference sequence). Trimming took 5 bases from V and 6 from J; bases not matched to a gene: 6. CDR3 length equals 15 residues. The protocol was immunoSEQ multiplex PCR, while the TCRdb copy is restricted to in-frame clones and leaves out a portion. The data show about 130,000 clones, nearly 90% seen once. About this clone: Its antigen is as yet unknown.

Study-wide points: No pretreatment tumor biopsies were available for baseline clonotypes. Top tumor clonotypes rose in blood 2 weeks post-radiation, then contracted.

Here the sequenced sample was blood, taken from a patient whose treatment included radiotherapy and nephrectomy. The TCR sequence derives from a woman between 45 and 60 years old with renal cell carcinoma. The chain uses TRBV19 and TRBJ2-1; TRBD2 matches at 11 bases. The CDR3 loop is CASSSNSGGANEQFF. The DNA for the CDR3 is TGTGCCAGTAGTTCAAATAGCGGGGGGGCCAATGAGCAGTTCTTC.